The 16 T cell receptor beta chains reported below all come from one sample, sequenced in a study of T-cell memory formation after mild COVID-19. TCRdb re-derived calls from the 5' RACE reads in MiXCR, one entry per CDR3 protein. The table lists around 300,000 distinct CDR3 sequences, 13% of them singletons. Sequencing was done on a sample of PBMCs or a T cell subset sorted from them (not recorded which). These receptors were taken from a man between 18 and 35 years old who had mild COVID-19 (a few samples of this study predate the infection). Cell type and time point are not known.

The chain couples TRBV7-9 to TRBJ2-7; TRBD1 matches 11 bases. Per the germline V gene, CDR1 is SEHNR and CDR2 is FQNEAQ (reference sequence). With V trimmed by 1 base and J by 4 bases, 6 bases remained unmatched. The CDR3 totals 16 residues. CDR3 nucleotide sequence: TGTGCCAGCAGCTTAGTCGGACAGGGGGCTAGGTACGAGCAGTACGTC. This codes for CASSLVGQGARYEQYV.

The V gene is TRBV9, the J gene TRBJ2-2; D possibly matches TRBD1 or TRBD2 (6 bases each). Germline loops: CDR1 SGDLS, CDR2 YYNGEE. Trimming cost V 4 bases and J 5 bases, with 15 bases left between them. The CDR3 extends over 15 amino acids. The CDR3 region has the DNA TGTGCCAGCAGCCGCGTGGGGGGCTGGACCGGGGAGCTGTTTTTT. Amino acid sequence: CASSRVGGWTGELFF. The whole variable domain, filled in from reference TRBV9 and TRBJ2-2, reads DSGVTQTPKHLITATGQRVTLRCSPRSGDLSVYWYQQSLDQGLQFLIQYYNGEERAKGNILERFSAQQFPDLHSELNLSSLELGDSALYFCASSRVGGWTGELFFGEGSRLTVL.

This clonotype occurred a few times. This chain links TRBV21-1 with TRBJ1-6; whether TRBD1, the table's D call, matches the DNA was not checked. TRBV21-1 is a recognized pseudogene. The CDR3 has 16 residues. For the CDR3, the DNA is TGTGCCACAGACGGGGGGACAGGGAGTGATAATTCACCCCTCCACTTT. Amino acids: CATDGGTGSDNSPLHF.

This clonotype was seen only a few times. The chain uses TRBV4-3 and TRBJ1-5; D unresolved. V lost 0 bases and J 0 bases, leaving 6 bases between the germline ends. The CDR3 is made up of 15 amino acids. CDR1 and CDR2 (germline): LGHNA, YSLEER. The CDR3 loop is CASSQDRYSNQPQHF. DNA for the CDR3: TGCGCCAGCAGCCAAGATCGGTATAGCAATCAGCCCCAGCATTTT.

This clonotype was picked up a small number of times. The chain employs TRBV3-1 and TRBJ1-5; no clear D. Per germline, CDR1 LGHDT and CDR2 YNNKEL (reference sequence). The ends were cut back, 0 bases at V and 4 bases at J, with 1 base in the middle. The CDR3 extends over 12 amino acids. This CDR3 is CASSQENQPQHF. In DNA form, the CDR3 reads TGTGCCAGCAGCCAAGAGAATCAGCCCCAGCATTTT.

This clonotype was detected a few times. V gene TRBV6-2 or TRBV6-3 combines with J gene TRBJ1-5; 9 bases fit TRBD1. Per the germline V gene, CDR1 is MNHEY and CDR2 is SVGEGT. This CDR3 has 13 amino acids. After removal of 10 bases from V and 8 bases from J, the junction contained 9 bases not matched to a gene. This CDR3 is CAIRQGGQKPQHF. In DNA, the CDR3 is TGTGCCATCAGACAGGGGGGTCAGAAGCCCCAGCATTTT.

The rearrangement joins TRBV20-1 to TRBJ2-1; no clear D gene. V dropped 0 bases and J dropped 7 bases, with 13 bases sitting between them. Germline-derived CDR1 and CDR2 are DFQATT and SNEGSKA (reference sequence). The CDR3 sequence is 14 residues long. CDR3 sequence reads: CSAREQDRLNEQFF. In DNA form, the CDR3 reads TGCAGTGCTAGAGAACAAGACCGGTTAAATGAGCAGTTCTTC.

The rearrangement joins TRBV18 to TRBJ1-5; 8 bases agree with TRBD1. The V and J ends lost 3 bases and 0 bases, in that order; junction bases with no gene match: 4. Germline CDR1 is KGHSH and CDR2 is LQKENI. CDR3 length equals 16 residues. The DNA of the CDR3 is TGTGCCAGCTCACCGGGGACAGGAGATAGCAATCAGCCCCAGCATTTT. Translation: CASSPGTGDSNQPQHF.

The J gene is TRBJ1-6, the V gene TRBV19; no firm D call. The V end lost 3 bases, the J end lost 7 bases, and 10 bases lay between the germline ends. The CDR3 spans 14 residues. Germline CDR1 and CDR2: LNHDA and SQIVND (reference sequence). CDR3 nucleotides: TGTGCCAGTAGTATCCGGGGAGACAATTCACCCCTCCACTTT. Encoded protein: CASSIRGDNSPLHF.

This clonotype was seen a handful of times. V gene TRBV12-3 or TRBV12-4 combines with J gene TRBJ2-2; a possible D gene is TRBD2 (6 bases). The CDR3 totals 14 residues. Trimming removed 7 bases at V and 7 bases at J, with 16 bases between. CDR3 protein: CASTRGTQLGELFF. The CDR3 DNA reads as TGTGCCAGCACCCGAGGGACTCAACTCGGGGAGCTGTTTTTT.

The rearrangement links TRBV20-1 to TRBJ1-1, with D unclear. The CDR3 loop spans 13 amino acids. Per germline, CDR1 DFQATT and CDR2 SNEGSKA (reference sequence). The V end lost 2 bases, the J end lost 7 bases, and 14 bases lay between the germline ends. As DNA, the CDR3 is TGCAGTGCTAGATTAGGTGGTTTTGGTGAAGCTTTCTTT. Amino acid sequence: CSARLGGFGEAFF.

This clonotype was picked up many times. This chain links TRBV5-1 with TRBJ2-2, with D maybe TRBD2 (6 bases). The CDR3 consists of 15 residues. Deletions cut 4 bases from V and 1 base from J, with 11 bases between. Germline CDR1 SGHRS, CDR2 YFSETQ. For the CDR3, the DNA is TGCGCCAGCAGCGGCGGGACTTGGAACACCGGGGAGCTGTTTTTT. This translates into CASSGGTWNTGELFF.

The gene calls are TRBV11-2 and TRBJ2-1, with D unclear. Germline V gene lookup returns CDR1 SGHAT and CDR2 FQNNGV. CDR3 length: 14 amino acids. V was pared by 2 bases and J by 1 base, with 6 bases between. CDR3 residues: CASSLLESYNEQFF. The CDR3 DNA reads as TGTGCCAGCAGCTTATTAGAATCCTACAATGAGCAGTTCTTC.

This clonotype showed up just a few times. The chain joins TRBV5-1 to TRBJ1-6; perhaps TRBD1 as D (5 bases). V was shortened by 4 bases and J by 6 bases, with 11 bases between the two germline ends. Germline V lookup: CDR1 SGHRS, CDR2 YFSETQ. There are 14 residues in the CDR3. The CDR3 reads CASSTDTFNSPLHF. CDR3 nucleotide sequence: TGCGCCAGCAGCACGGACACCTTTAATTCACCCCTCCACTTT.

This clonotype was seen repeatedly, ten times or more. The rearrangement uses TRBV18 and TRBJ1-1, with 7 bases lining up with TRBD1. The V gene's germline CDR1 is KGHSH and CDR2 LQKENI. Unmatched junction bases numbered 10, after V lost 5 bases and J lost 4 bases. This CDR3 has 15 residues. CDR3 sequence (DNA): TGTGCCAGCTCAGCACAGGGGATTGGGTTCACTGAAGCTTTCTTT. It encodes CASSAQGIGFTEAFF.

At least ten counts were recorded for this clonotype. This chain links TRBV12-3 or TRBV12-4 with TRBJ2-7, with D possibly TRBD1 on 6 matching bases. CDR3 length: 13 amino acids. V lost 6 bases, J lost 3 bases, and 12 bases lay in between. In DNA form, the CDR3 reads TGTGCCAGCAGACAGGGTCGTTTCTACGAGCAGTACTTC. As protein: CASRQGRFYEQYF.